The T cell receptor (beta chain) described here comes from a study of cytomegalovirus exposure and HLA in healthy donors. Both 60 Vbeta primers and 13 Jbeta primers went into the PCR. TCRdb keeps only in-frame clones here, not all; method: immunoSEQ multiplex PCR. The sample's table shows about 140,000 clones. V was shortened by 2 bases and J by 7 bases, with 12 bases between the two germline ends. Germline V gene data show CDR1 as SGHVS and CDR2 as FNYEAQ. The CDR3 has 14 residues. The source of this sequence is a man aged 40-50 years in good health and CMV-seronegative. This rearrangement joins TRBV7-6 to TRBJ2-1, with D unclear. Sequencing was carried out using PBMCs. The CDR3 protein is CASSLSILGNEQFF. The CDR3 DNA follows: TGTGCCAGCAGCTTATCCATCCTAGGTAATGAGCAGTTCTTC.